The rows below give T cell receptor beta chains drawn from one sample of a study of OX40 agonist ivuxolimab in advanced cancers. Only in-frame clones appear in the TCRdb table, and some are missing; sequencing was by immunoSEQ multiplex PCR. The table lists tens of thousands of clones, 85% to 90% of them singletons. The specimen was CD4+ or CD8+ T cells sorted from blood, collected in a trial of the OX40 agonist ivuxolimab. Every receptor here comes from an adult with an advanced solid tumor such as melanoma, head and neck, liver or kidney cancer. The CDR3 runs from the conserved cysteine through the conserved F or W. D genes are given only for firm matches. Rows may omit the clone size; those that give it use once, few, many or a size class.

v_call	j_call	clone_size	d_call	cdr3_aa	cdr3_nt
TRBV28	TRBJ2-7	NA	NA	CASSFLGREMGEQYF	TGTGCCAGCAGTTTCCTCGGCCGGGAGATGGGCGAGCAGTACTTC
TRBV29-1	TRBJ1-5	few	NA	CSVVQGNQPQHF	TGCAGCGTTGTGCAGGGCAATCAGCCCCAGCATTTT
TRBV25-1	TRBJ2-7	NA	NA	CASSQTAYEQYF	TGTGCCAGCAGTCAGACTGCCTACGAGCAGTACTTC
TRBV9	TRBJ2-2	NA	TRBD2	CASSVEGLAGKGGELFF	TGTGCCAGCAGCGTAGAAGGACTAGCGGGGAAGGGAGGGGAGCTGTTTTTT
TRBV7-9	TRBJ2-2	NA	NA	CASAGSNTGELFF	TGTGCCAGCGCCGGGTCGAACACCGGGGAGCTGTTTTTT
TRBV7-2	TRBJ1-2	NA	NA	CASRDGVDYGYTF	TGTGCCAGCAGGGACGGGGTTGACTATGGCTACACCTTC
TRBV5-4	TRBJ2-7	NA	TRBD2	CASSLAGGSGEQYF	TGTGCCAGCAGCTTGGCGGGGGGTAGTGGCGAGCAGTACTTC
TRBV4-2	TRBJ2-6	NA	TRBD1	CASSPSGGVSGANVLTF	TGTGCCAGCAGCCCTTCAGGGGGCGTCTCTGGGGCCAACGTCCTGACTTTC
TRBV7-9	TRBJ2-3	NA	TRBD2	CASSTASGDGDTQYF	TGTGCCAGCAGCACAGCTAGCGGAGATGGAGATACGCAGTATTTT
TRBV2	TRBJ1-5	NA	TRBD1	CASSEALGSGGSQPQHF	TGTGCCAGCAGTGAAGCGCTAGGGTCAGGGGGGTCTCAGCCCCAGCATTTT
TRBV19	TRBJ1-5	medium-sized	TRBD1	CASSNPDRWYGNQPQHF	TGTGCCAGTAGTAATCCGGACAGGTGGTATGGCAATCAGCCCCAGCATTTT
TRBV5-1	TRBJ2-2	NA	NA	CASSFGDITGELFF	TGCGCCAGCAGCTTCGGGGACATCACCGGGGAGCTGTTTTTT
TRBV28	TRBJ2-2	few	TRBD1	CASGQGLGDTGELFF	TGTGCCAGCGGACAGGGGCTCGGCGACACCGGGGAGCTGTTTTTT
TRBV5-1	TRBJ2-7	NA	TRBD1	CASRKDRAYEQYF	TGCGCCAGCAGGAAGGACAGGGCCTACGAGCAGTACTTC
TRBV7-8	TRBJ2-1	NA	NA	CASSLESNEQFF	TGTGCCAGCAGCTTAGAATCCAATGAGCAGTTCTTC
TRBV2	TRBJ2-7	NA	TRBD2	CASKDRLAGTYEQYF	TGTGCCAGCAAGGATCGACTAGCGGGGACCTACGAGCAGTACTTC
TRBV7-2	TRBJ2-1	NA	TRBD2	CASSQSRLAVVNEQFF	TGTGCCAGCAGCCAATCCCGACTAGCGGTTGTGAATGAGCAGTTCTTC
TRBV2	TRBJ1-2	few	NA	CASSERGYGYTF	TGTGCCAGCAGTGAGAGGGGCTATGGCTACACCTTC
TRBV11-3	TRBJ2-1	NA	NA	CASSPTGPSSYNEQFF	TGTGCCAGCAGCCCAACGGGACCCAGCTCCTACAATGAGCAGTTCTTC
TRBV7-3	TRBJ2-2	NA	NA	CASSLTATNTGELFF	TGTGCCAGCAGCTTAACGGCTACGAACACCGGGGAGCTGTTTTTT
TRBV30	TRBJ2-5	NA	NA	CAWSVLPSQTQYF	TGTGCCTGGAGTGTGCTCCCGTCGCAGACCCAGTACTTC
TRBV2	TRBJ2-5	NA	TRBD1	CASRGRDRGGETQYF	TGTGCCAGCAGAGGCCGGGACAGGGGGGGAGAGACCCAGTACTTC
TRBV18	TRBJ1-1	NA	NA	CASSPRSRNTEAFF	TGTGCCAGCTCACCTAGGAGTCGGAACACTGAAGCTTTCTTT
TRBV18	TRBJ2-1	NA	NA	CASSPQSSSYNEQFF	TGTGCCAGCTCACCGCAGTCTAGCTCCTACAATGAGCAGTTCTTC
TRBV25-1	TRBJ1-1	NA	TRBD1	CASRAQGAKAEAFF	TGTGCCAGCAGAGCACAGGGGGCTAAAGCTGAAGCTTTCTTT